This T cell receptor (beta chain) was found in a study of siplizumab effects on memory and regulatory T cells (dated by TCRdb to between 2018 and 2021). About the investigation overall: The study looked at the effect of siplizumab, an anti-CD2 antibody, on alloreactive T-cell subsets in allogeneic mixed lymphocyte reactions made from human PBMCs.

Remarks on this clone: The antigen it recognizes is unknown. No base qualities exist here, and no much larger clone lies one base off it.

Sorted unstimulated T cells and proliferating T cells recovered from mixed lymphocyte reactions underwent TCRbeta CDR3 sequencing. Fresh whole blood from approximately 9 HLA-typed healthy donors was used to isolate PBMCs. To map where alloreactive clones came from, unstimulated CD4+ regulatory T cells were FACS-sorted. Cut back by 3 bases and 2 bases, the V and J ends lie 8 bases apart. The CDR3 has 14 amino acids, counting the end cysteine and phenylalanine. The entry retains the CDR3 DNA only, 42 bases that are in frame from base 1. The germline V gene encodes CDR1 SGHVS and CDR2 FQNEAQ. Overall study results and their limits: Greater diversity appeared to be present in unstimulated naive T cells than in memory T cells, and a substantial contribution to the alloresponse seemed to be made by naive cells. Because sequences at frequencies below about 10^-5 were poorly captured, only a minor fraction of alloreactive clones could be mapped back to unstimulated subsets. The cumulative frequency of alloreactive sequences traceable to unstimulated CD4+ memory T cells was significantly reduced by siplizumab. Whether proliferating Tregs from siplizumab cultures were suppressive was not functionally confirmed. A naive or memory phenotype could not be assigned to roughly 80-97% of proliferating CD4+ or CD8+ clones. Among mappable alloreactive CD4+ clones, the Treg-derived fraction averaged around 63% with siplizumab versus about 25% in control reactions.

The method was the immunoSEQ multiplex PCR assay. About 10^5 TCR templates per sample were assayed on the deep sequencing platform. Genomic DNA extracted from sorted T cells was used for TCRbeta CDR3 sequencing. The original pipeline was this. The R programming language was used for clonal analysis of TCRbeta CDR3 data. Alloreactive CD4+ and CD8+ clones were defined by comparing unstimulated samples with post-reaction CFSE-low samples. Regulatory or non-regulatory origin of alloreactive CD4+ clones was assigned by matching sequences to the sorted unstimulated Treg and non-Treg repertoires. TCRdb mirrors the immuneACCESS table, restricted to in-frame sequences. Some clones are absent from its copies; in checked studies, under half trace to an unresolved V gene, and the reason for the others is unknown. V and J calls and clone size are those listed in that table; D and trimming were worked out from the DNA. This sample comprises roughly 80,000 clones, roughly 86% of them detected only once. The top ten constitute approximately 1.5% of the sample.

The sequence came from a human donor in good health. Sequenced sample: Tregs sorted from blood. This sequence uses TRBV7-8 and TRBJ1-5; possibly the D gene is TRBD1, per 5 matching bases. The bases are TGTGCCAGCAGCTTTTTAGGGGGCAATCAGCCCCAGCATTTT. Its translation is CASSFLGGNQPQHF. The entire variable domain, with the stretches around the CDR3 drawn from the reference TRBV7-8 and TRBJ1-5 proteins, is GAGVSQSPRYKVAKRGQDVALRCDPISGHVSLFWYQQALGQGPEFLTYFQNEAQLDKSGLPSDRFFAERPEGSVSTLKIQRTQQEDSAVYLCASSFLGGNQPQHFGDGTRLSIL.